A selection of T cell receptor beta chains follows, all from one sample in a study of blood T cell repertoires in COVID-19. Repertoires were generated with immunoSEQ multiplex PCR, while TCRdb's copy carries only in-frame clones and drops some. The table records tens of thousands of clones, 65% to 90% of them present only once. The sample consisted of peripheral blood. These receptors were collected from a man between 45 and 60 years old with COVID-19, enrolled during active disease. Both conserved end residues are trimmed from each CDR3. Fields, in order: V gene, D gene, CDR3 protein. D genes are given only for firm matches.

TRBV18 | TRBD1 | ASSPLGQVTEAF
TRBV13 | NA | ASSLLRPPENNEQF
TRBV7-9 | NA | ASSPSSDTQY
TRBV29-1 | TRBD1 | SVMGGQGEKLF
TRBV14 | TRBD2 | ASSQAAGWGGEQF
TRBV18 | NA | ASSPTGISGNTIY
TRBV6-2/TRBV6-3 | NA | ASSFPSGDYEQY
TRBV4-1 | TRBD1 | ASSLVGTGQETQY
TRBV11-3 | NA | ASSLHVGALEQF
TRBV6-5 | TRBD1 | ASRTGQLYGYT
TRBV11-2 | TRBD2 | ASSLGLADFTDTQY
TRBV19 | NA | ASSRERDQPQH
TRBV30 | TRBD2 | AWALAGGPGELF
TRBV29-1 | TRBD2 | SVWGGREQY
TRBV29-1 | NA | SVEVGRELSDEQY
TRBV7-2 | NA | ASSLDRASYEQY
TRBV9 | NA | ASSPSRSEQY
TRBV28 | NA | ASSSLTGEAF
TRBV28 | TRBD1 | ASSTGDDGYT
TRBV5-1 | NA | ASSNPVNTEAF